Listed here is a single TCR beta chain. The sample belongs to a study of Ad26.COV2.S vaccination and SARS-CoV-2 variants. Clones were sequenced by immunoSEQ multiplex PCR, and TCRdb holds only the in-frame ones, with some missing. The table has about 330,000 clones, around 90% seen once. The CDR3 consists of 16 residues. Germline V CDR1 and CDR2: SGHTA, FQGNSA. V was trimmed by 3 bases and J by 4 bases, leaving 18 bases between them. Stated treatment: about 20 received Ad26.COV2.S at low or high dose, single or two shots; roughly five received placebo; per-sample allocation not given. Sampling took place 63 days after the first vaccine or placebo injection. Built on an Ad26 vector, the vaccine expressed Wuhan-strain SARS-CoV-2 spike.

The clonotype comes from a person aged 18 to 59 who received the Ad26.COV2.S COVID-19 vaccine or a placebo. The material sequenced was peripheral blood, taken in a trial of Ad26.COV2.S vaccine versus placebo. This rearrangement joins TRBV7-2 to TRBJ2-5; no clear D gene. The chain's CDR3 is CASSLERPQLGETQYF. CDR3 nucleotide sequence: TGTGCCAGCAGCTTGGAAAGGCCCCAACTCGGAGAGACCCAGTACTTC.